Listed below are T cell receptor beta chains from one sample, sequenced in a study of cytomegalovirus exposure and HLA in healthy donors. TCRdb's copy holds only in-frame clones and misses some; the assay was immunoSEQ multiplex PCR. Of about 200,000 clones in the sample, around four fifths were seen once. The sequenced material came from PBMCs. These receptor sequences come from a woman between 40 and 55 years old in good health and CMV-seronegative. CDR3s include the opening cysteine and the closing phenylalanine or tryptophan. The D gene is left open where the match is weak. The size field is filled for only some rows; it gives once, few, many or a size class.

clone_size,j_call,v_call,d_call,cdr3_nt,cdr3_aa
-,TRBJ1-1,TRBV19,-,TGTGCCAGTGGGGAGACGAACACTGAAGCTTTCTTT,CASGETNTEAFF
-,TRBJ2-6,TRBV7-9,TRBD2,TGTGCCAGCAGCTTGCAGGGACTAGCTTCCGGGGCCAACGTCCTGACTTTC,CASSLQGLASGANVLTF
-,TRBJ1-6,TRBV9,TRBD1,TGTGCCAGCAGCGAACAGGGGTATAATTCACCCCTCCACTTT,CASSEQGYNSPLHF
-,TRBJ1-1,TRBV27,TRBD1,TGTGCCAGCAGTCCCCGGACAGGGAAGACCACTGAAGCTTTCTTT,CASSPRTGKTTEAFF
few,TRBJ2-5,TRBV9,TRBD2,TGTGCCAGCGGGACGGGAGGTGTGACAGAGACCCAGTACTTC,CASGTGGVTETQYF
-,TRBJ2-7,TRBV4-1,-,TGCGCCAGCAGCCAAGATGTGGTACTTCGCGAGCAGTACTTC,CASSQDVVLREQYF
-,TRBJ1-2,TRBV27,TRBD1,TGTGCCAGCAGAATGGACAGGAGCCTAAACTATGGCTACACCTTC,CASRMDRSLNYGYTF
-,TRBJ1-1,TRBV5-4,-,TGTGCCAGCAGCCCTACAGGTCCGAACACTGAAGCTTTCTTT,CASSPTGPNTEAFF
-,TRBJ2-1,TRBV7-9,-,TGTGCCAGCAGCCCCCCCCTGTTCGGGGGGCTATACAATGAGCAGTTCTTC,CASSPPLFGGLYNEQFF
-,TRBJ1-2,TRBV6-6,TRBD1,TGTGCCAGCAGTTACGGGGCAACCGGGACAGGGGGTGGCTACACCTTC,CASSYGATGTGGGYTF
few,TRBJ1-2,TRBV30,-,TGTGCCTGGACGGCCCTAGCCATTAACTATGGCTACACCTTC,CAWTALAINYGYTF
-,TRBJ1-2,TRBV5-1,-,TGCGCCAGCAGCTTACCAGGGATGAGTAGCTACACCTTC,CASSLPGMSSYTF
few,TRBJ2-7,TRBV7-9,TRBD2,TGTGCCAGCAGTTCTAGCGGGGGAACCTACGAGCAGTACTTC,CASSSSGGTYEQYF
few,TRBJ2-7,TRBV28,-,TGTGCCAGCAGTTTATGGAGAACCTCCTACGAGCAGTACTTC,CASSLWRTSYEQYF
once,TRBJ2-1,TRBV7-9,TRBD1,TGTGCCAGCAGCTCGAAAGTAAGACAGGGGGCAAATGAGCAGTTCTTC,CASSSKVRQGANEQFF
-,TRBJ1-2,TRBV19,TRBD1,TGTGCCAGTAGTCCCTCCGGACAGGAACGCTATGGCTACACCTTC,CASSPSGQERYGYTF
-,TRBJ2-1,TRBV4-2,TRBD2,TGTGCCAGCAGCCAACAACCTAGCGGGAGCTCCTACAATGAGCAGTTCTTC,CASSQQPSGSSYNEQFF
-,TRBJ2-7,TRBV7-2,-,TGTGCCAGCAGCGTATACTCCTACGAGCAGTACTTC,CASSVYSYEQYF
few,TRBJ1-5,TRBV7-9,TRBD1,TGTGCCAGCAGCGACGCCGGGACAGGGGAAGTTCCCCAGCATTTT,CASSDAGTGEVPQHF
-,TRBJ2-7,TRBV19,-,TGTGCCAGTAGTATCGCAGGGAACTCCTACGAGCAGTACTTC,CASSIAGNSYEQYF
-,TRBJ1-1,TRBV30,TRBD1,TGTGCCTGGACCGAGGGACAGGGTTTACTTTGGGCTGAAGCTTTCTTT,CAWTEGQGLLWAEAFF
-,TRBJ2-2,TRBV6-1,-,TGTGCCAGCAGTGAACAAGTTGGTACAGTTAACACCGGGGAGCTGTTTTTT,CASSEQVGTVNTGELFF
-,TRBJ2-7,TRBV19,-,TGTGCCAGTAGTATAGACAACAGGGCGTACGAGCAGTACTTC,CASSIDNRAYEQYF
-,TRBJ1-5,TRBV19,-,TGTGCCAGTAGTCATTCTAGTAGCAATCAGCCCCAGCATTTT,CASSHSSSNQPQHF
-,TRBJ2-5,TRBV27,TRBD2,TGTGCCAGCAGTCTCCTAGCGGGAGGGGAGACCCAGTACTTC,CASSLLAGGETQYF
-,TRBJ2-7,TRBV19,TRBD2,TGCGCCAGTAGTTTTACTAGCGGGGTGTCCTACGAGCAGTACTTC,CASSFTSGVSYEQYF
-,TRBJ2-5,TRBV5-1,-,TGCGCCAGCAGCCCAGCGTGGTATCCTGAAGAGACCCAGTACTTC,CASSPAWYPEETQYF
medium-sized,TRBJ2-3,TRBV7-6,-,TGTGCCAGCAGCTTATCGGATACGCAGTATTTT,CASSLSDTQYF
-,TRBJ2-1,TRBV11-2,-,TGTGCCAGCAGCTTACAGGGTACTGAGCAGTTCTTC,CASSLQGTEQFF
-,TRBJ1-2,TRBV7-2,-,TGTGCCAGCAGCCCTTCTGTCCCCGGACGGGGGGCCAACTATGGCTACACCTTC,CASSPSVPGRGANYGYTF
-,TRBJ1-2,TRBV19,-,TGTGCCAGTAGTGTCCCAGGGGGCTACACCTTC,CASSVPGGYTF
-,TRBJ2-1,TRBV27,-,TGTGCCAGCAGGTCCTTGAGCAATGAGCAGTTCTTC,CASRSLSNEQFF
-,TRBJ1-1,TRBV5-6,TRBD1,TGTGCCAGCAGCCCCGCAGGGGGCGCAGACACTGAAGCTTTCTTT,CASSPAGGADTEAFF
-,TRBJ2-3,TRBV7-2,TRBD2,TGTGCCAGCAGCTCGGTAGCGGGACGGTACGCAGATACGCAGTATTTT,CASSSVAGRYADTQYF
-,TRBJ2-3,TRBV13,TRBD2,TGTGCCAGCAGCGCCCGCGGGCTAGCGGGGACTAGCGGGAGGGTCGGCACAGATACGCAGTATTTT,CASSARGLAGTSGRVGTDTQYF
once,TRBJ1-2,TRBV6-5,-,TGTGCCAGCAGCTCCAGTCCGAGGGTTAACTATGGCTACACCTTC,CASSSSPRVNYGYTF
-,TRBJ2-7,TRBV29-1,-,TGCAGCGTTGGAGCGGATTACTCCTACGAGCAGTACTTC,CSVGADYSYEQYF
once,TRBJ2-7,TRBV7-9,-,TGTGCCAGCAGCCCTCGTTTCTCCGGCTCCTACGAGCAGTACTTC,CASSPRFSGSYEQYF
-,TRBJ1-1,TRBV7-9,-,TGTGCCAGCAGCTTAGAGCTCCTCTCCGAAGCTTTCTTT,CASSLELLSEAFF
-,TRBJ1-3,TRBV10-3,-,TGTGCCATCAGTCAGGGAGGATCCGGAAACACCATATATTTT,CAISQGGSGNTIYF
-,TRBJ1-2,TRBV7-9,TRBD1,TGTGCCAGCAGTCGACGACAGGGGTCGGGTGGCTACACCTTC,CASSRRQGSGGYTF
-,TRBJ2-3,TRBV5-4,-,TGTGCCAGCAGCGGAATTAGCAGCACAGATACGCAGTATTTT,CASSGISSTDTQYF
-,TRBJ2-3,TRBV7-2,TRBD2,TGTGCCAGCAGGGGGGGGAGGGTAACTAAGCAGTATTTT,CASRGGRVTKQYF
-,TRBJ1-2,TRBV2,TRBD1,TGTGCCAGCACGGAGGACAGGGACGGCTATGGCTACACCTTC,CASTEDRDGYGYTF